This T cell receptor beta chain derives from a study of CD8 T cells in ankylosing spondylitis listed by TCRdb under 2017. Background on the whole study: The study set out to find disease-linked TCR variants by profiling T cell receptor beta repertoires in ankylosing spondylitis patients and healthy donors. The whole study cohort included 85 to 120 healthy donors and about two dozen ankylosing spondylitis patients. Samples of peripheral blood were taken, and for ankylosing spondylitis patients, synovial fluid was collected as well. Overall study outcomes, separate from this receptor: Blood from ankylosing spondylitis patients appeared to be characterized by a TCR beta motif composed of about eight highly homologous amino acid variants. The disease-linked clones showed a CD8+ phenotype and occurred at relatively low frequencies in peripheral blood. Some motif variants were previously reported in synovial fluid and blood of reactive arthritis patients, suggesting common disease-initiation mechanisms. The disease-linked clones were reported as significantly enriched in matched synovial fluid samples from ankylosing spondylitis patients.

V is pruned by 11 bases and J by 0 bases, leaving 4 bases of the junction without a gene match. Via the germline V gene, CDR1 is MNHEY and CDR2 SVGAGI. Including the terminal cysteine and phenylalanine, the CDR3 comprises 12 residues. Just the 36-base CDR3 DNA is kept, in frame starting at base 1. The instrument given in TCRdb is Illumina HiSeq 2500. Quantitative 5'-RACE with molecular barcodes was used to prepare TCR beta libraries. The source study handled its data this way. Disease-linked TCR variants were identified with a new computational method built on a probabilistic model of VDJ rearrangement. Clones were called with MiXCR by TCRdb after fastp trimmed the public reads at Q25, and only in-frame beta chains were retained. Each entry is one CDR3 protein sequence, shown with its most common DNA and genes. Here the V and J calls rest on TCRdb's processing, not on the authors' analysis. This sample comprises roughly 120,000 distinct CDR3 sequences, roughly 15% of them detected only once. The ten largest clonotypes hold 3% of the sample.

This clonotype was found many times. This receptor's antigen is unknown. Per-base qualities were not stored, and no clone one base away is much larger. This TCR was sampled from a female donor with ankylosing spondylitis or in good health (not recorded which). Source material: blood, either unsorted or a sorted T cell fraction (not recorded which). This chain joins TRBV6-5 to TRBJ2-7, with 7 central nucleotides matching TRBD2. The CDR3 sequence is CAASGASYEQYF. The nucleotide sequence reads as follows: TGTGCCGCTAGCGGTGCCTCCTACGAGCAGTACTTC.